These 12 T cell receptor beta chains were sequenced from one sample in a study of sequential checkpoint blockade in melanoma (dated by TCRdb to about 2019). Libraries were prepared through the immunoSEQ multiplex PCR assay. TCRdb holds this immuneACCESS table with in-frame rearrangements only. Some clones are missing; in checked studies, unresolved V genes explain under half, and the rest has no known cause. For this sample the table gives about 9,300 clones, of which about 25% were detected only once. Around 20% of the sample is taken by the ten largest. The treatment or condition label of this sample denotes: randomized to nivolumab then ipilimumab (arm A) or the reverse (arm B). The material was tumor tissue (inferred from file names), obtained from a patient given nivolumab and ipilimumab in sequence. These receptors were taken from a human donor with melanoma.

The chain uses TRBV19 and TRBJ1-1; TRBD1 is a possible D gene (6 bases). V was shortened by 3 bases and J by 5 bases, with 10 bases between the two germline ends. The CDR3 is 13 amino acids. Germline-derived CDR1 and CDR2 are LNHDA and SQIVND (reference sequence). The CDR3 spells CASSITGPTEAFF. In DNA, the CDR3 is TGTGCCAGTAGTATTACAGGGCCAACTGAAGCTTTCTTT. The full variable domain, with the rest looked up from reference TRBV19 and TRBJ1-1, is DGGITQSPKYLFRKEGQNVTLSCEQNLNHDAMYWYRQDPGQGLRLIYYSQIVNDFQKGDIAEGYSVSREKKESFPLTVTSAQKNPTAFYLCASSITGPTEAFFGQGTRLTVV.

The chain recombines TRBV19 with TRBJ1-1; 7 bases fit TRBD1. The germline CDR1 and CDR2 sequences are LNHDA and SQIVND (reference sequence). This CDR3 is 13 amino acids long. J was trimmed by 4 bases and V by 7 bases; bases with no gene match: 6. The CDR3 reads CASKGARGTEAFF. The CDR3 DNA sequence: TGTGCCAGTAAGGGGGCGCGGGGCACTGAAGCTTTCTTT. Full variable domain (rest looked up from reference TRBV19 and TRBJ1-1): DGGITQSPKYLFRKEGQNVTLSCEQNLNHDAMYWYRQDPGQGLRLIYYSQIVNDFQKGDIAEGYSVSREKKESFPLTVTSAQKNPTAFYLCASKGARGTEAFFGQGTRLTVV.

This rearrangement joins TRBV11-3 to TRBJ1-5, with TRBD1 matching 10 bases. CDR1 SGHNT and CDR2 YENEEA come from the germline V gene. V was clipped by 5 bases and J by 3 bases; unmatched bases: 7. The CDR3 consists of 16 residues. The chain's CDR3 is CASSPSGTGDNQPQHF. For the CDR3, the DNA is TGTGCCAGCAGCCCCTCCGGGACAGGGGACAATCAGCCCCAGCATTTT.

This clone was seen a handful of times. This chain's CDR3 is CASSLLKGGTSPLHF. For the CDR3, the DNA is TGTGCCAGCAGCTTACTAAAAGGGGGGACTTCACCCCTCCACTTT. V gene TRBV11-3 combines with J gene TRBJ1-6, with a tentative D call TRBD1 (6 bases). With 2 bases removed from V and 9 bases from J, the gap between germline ends came to 14 bases. The CDR3 runs to 15 residues. The germline V gene has CDR1 SGHNT and CDR2 YENEEA.

The chain carries TRBV19 and TRBJ2-1; possible D gene TRBD1, 5 bases. Looked up from germline, CDR1 is LNHDA and CDR2 is SQIVND (reference sequence). The V end lost 8 bases, the J end lost 3 bases, and 8 bases lay between the germline ends. CDR3 length: 12 amino acids. CDR3 in DNA: TGTGCCAGTGGGGCCCGCTACAATGAGCAGTTCTTC. Its translation is CASGARYNEQFF.

The V gene is TRBV6-7, the J gene TRBJ2-3; D remains ambiguous. TRBV6-7 is reported as an ORF; its role is uncertain. The V and J ends lost 10 bases and 5 bases respectively, with 10 bases between them. CDR3 size: 11 residues. The CDR3 region is CATARIDTQYF. CDR3 in DNA: TGTGCCACCGCCCGGATAGATACGCAGTATTTT.

This clone was detected a few times. The rearrangement links TRBV15 to TRBJ1-1; D remains unclear. Germline V gives CDR1 LNHNV, CDR2 YYDKDF (reference sequence). V dropped 0 bases and J dropped 0 bases, with 5 bases sitting between them. CDR3 length: 14 amino acids. The CDR3 loop is CATSRDQLNTEAFF. The CDR3 nucleotides read TGTGCCACCAGCAGAGATCAACTGAACACTGAAGCTTTCTTT. Full variable domain (outside the CDR3, taken from reference TRBV15 and TRBJ1-1): DAMVIQNPRYQVTQFGKPVTLSCSQTLNHNVMYWYQQKSSQAPKLLFHYYDKDFNNEADTPDNFQSRRPNTSFCFLDIRSPGLGDTAMYLCATSRDQLNTEAFFGQGTRLTVV.

This clone was counted many times. The CDR3 sequence: CASSPQGWRTEAFF. Written as DNA, the CDR3 is TGTGCCAGCAGCCCCCAAGGGTGGCGCACTGAAGCTTTCTTT. V usage is TRBV6-8 and J usage is TRBJ1-1; D remains unclear. Trimming removed 6 bases from V and 4 bases from J, with 15 bases in between. The V gene's germline CDR1 is MNHGY and CDR2 SAAAGT. The CDR3 spans 14 residues.

V usage is TRBV28 and J usage is TRBJ1-1, with a possible D match to TRBD1 (5 bases). The V gene lost 6 bases and the J gene lost 6 bases, with 11 bases spanning the gap. Germline V gives CDR1 MDHEN, CDR2 SYDVKM. The CDR3 covers 12 residues. CDR3 region: CASRSGRSEAFF. The CDR3 region has the DNA TGTGCCAGCAGGTCAGGGCGATCTGAAGCTTTCTTT.

This clone was seen repeatedly, ten times or more. The CDR3 reads CASSPRQRGFLETQYF. The CDR3 DNA sequence: TGTGCCAGCAGCCCACGCCAGCGGGGGTTTTTAGAGACCCAGTACTTC. This chain links TRBV7-6 with TRBJ2-5; TRBD2 matches at 8 bases. Trimming cost V 5 bases and J 4 bases; bases outside gene matches: 12. Germline V gene sequence: CDR1 SGHVS, CDR2 FNYEAQ. The CDR3 extends over 16 amino acids.

The chain couples TRBV5-1 to TRBJ1-6, with D perhaps TRBD1 (5 bases). V lost 4 bases, J lost 7 bases, and 15 bases lay in between. There are 15 residues in the CDR3. CDR1 is SGHRS and CDR2 is YFSETQ in the germline V gene. For the CDR3, the DNA is TGCGCCAGCAGCGCCCAGGGCCCGGGGAATTCACCCCTCCACTTT. Translated, it gives CASSAQGPGNSPLHF.

This clone appeared a few times. J is TRBJ2-3 and V is TRBV6-8; 7 bases line up with TRBD2. The CDR3 is 14 amino acids. Germline V gives CDR1 MNHGY, CDR2 SAAAGT. CDR3 bases: TGTGCAGCTCATGGGACTACTATGTCGGATACGCAGTATTTT. It yields the protein CAAHGTTMSDTQYF.